A selection of T cell receptor beta chains follows, all from one sample in a study of cytomegalovirus exposure and HLA in healthy donors. Data came from immunoSEQ multiplex PCR; TCRdb stores just in-frame clones and leaves some out. The profile covers 50,000 to 80,000 clones, with roughly 89% appearing a single time and around 1.5% taken by the ten largest. The sequenced material came from PBMCs. These TCRs come from a woman aged 18-29 years in good health and CMV-seronegative. The CDR3 runs from the conserved cysteine through the conserved F or W. The order of the fields is D gene, clone size, V gene, J gene, CDR3 DNA, CDR3 protein. A D gene is named only where the DNA matches it firmly. Only part of the rows carry a size: once, few, many, or a class if the clone is expanded.

D: -; size: -; V: TRBV28; J: TRBJ1-1; DNA: TGTGCCAGCACCCTAGGGGTAGTGAACACTGAAGCTTTCTTT; CDR3: CASTLGVVNTEAFF
D: TRBD2; size: -; V: TRBV5-1; J: TRBJ2-5; DNA: TGCGCCAGCAGCTTCAGCCCAGCGGGATTGGAGACCCAGTACTTC; CDR3: CASSFSPAGLETQYF
D: TRBD1; size: -; V: TRBV2; J: TRBJ1-3; DNA: TGTGCCAGCAGGACAGGGTTGGGAAACACCATATATTTT; CDR3: CASRTGLGNTIYF
D: TRBD1; size: few; V: TRBV5-4; J: TRBJ1-4; DNA: TGTGCCAGCAGCCGGGACAGGGTGGGTGAAAAACTGTTTTTT; CDR3: CASSRDRVGEKLFF
D: TRBD1; size: -; V: TRBV6-4; J: TRBJ1-2; DNA: TGTGCCAGACAAAAGACAGGGGGCTTTAGTTGTCTCTATGGCTACACCTTC; CDR3: CARQKTGGFSCLYGYTF
D: -; size: -; V: TRBV5-1; J: TRBJ2-2; DNA: TGCGCCAGCAGTCAACAGGGAAACACCGGGGAGCTGTTTTTT; CDR3: CASSQQGNTGELFF
D: TRBD2; size: -; V: TRBV7-3; J: TRBJ2-3; DNA: TGTGCCAGCAGCTTTGGACTAGTCTCAGATACGCAGTATTTT; CDR3: CASSFGLVSDTQYF
D: -; size: -; V: TRBV5-4; J: TRBJ1-1; DNA: TGTGCCAGCAGCTCCCCGACAACCATGAACACTGAAGCTTTCTTT; CDR3: CASSSPTTMNTEAFF
D: -; size: -; V: TRBV5-1; J: TRBJ2-2; DNA: TGCGCCAGCAGCCAAGGTATAGGGGCCGGTACCGGGGAGCTGTTTTTT; CDR3: CASSQGIGAGTGELFF
D: TRBD1; size: -; V: TRBV5-1; J: TRBJ2-7; DNA: TGCGCCAGCAGCGGAATGACAGGGAAAGGCGAGCAGTACTTC; CDR3: CASSGMTGKGEQYF
D: -; size: -; V: TRBV11-2; J: TRBJ1-2; DNA: TGTGCCAGCAGCTTATTAACACGAGCGGGGGGAGCGAGGGTGCGGGGCTACACCTTC; CDR3: CASSLLTRAGGARVRGYTF
D: TRBD2; size: -; V: TRBV4-3; J: TRBJ2-1; DNA: TGCGCCAGCAGCCAAGACTGGACTAGCGATGAGCAGTTCTTC; CDR3: CASSQDWTSDEQFF
D: -; size: -; V: TRBV28; J: TRBJ1-3; DNA: TGTGCCAGCAGTCGTCCCCGGGTGAACACCATATATTTT; CDR3: CASSRPRVNTIYF
D: TRBD2; size: once; V: TRBV6-6; J: TRBJ2-2; DNA: TGTGCCAGCAGCCAAACTAGCGGGAGGGCCTCCGGGGAGCTGTTTTTT; CDR3: CASSQTSGRASGELFF
D: -; size: -; V: TRBV4-3; J: TRBJ2-5; DNA: TGCGCCAGCAGCCAAGGGTCGCAGGGCAGGGAGACCCAGTACTTC; CDR3: CASSQGSQGRETQYF
D: -; size: -; V: TRBV10-1; J: TRBJ2-5; DNA: TGCGCCAGCAGTGAACCGGGATTGGAGGAGACCCAGTACTTC; CDR3: CASSEPGLEETQYF
D: -; size: -; V: TRBV7-2; J: TRBJ1-1; DNA: TGTGCCAGCAGCTTAGCGGTGGGGCTTTTGGGAACTGAAGCTTTCTTT; CDR3: CASSLAVGLLGTEAFF
D: -; size: -; V: TRBV14; J: TRBJ2-5; DNA: TGTGCCAGCAGCGGGACTGGGTGGCCGGAGACCCAGTACTTC; CDR3: CASSGTGWPETQYF
D: -; size: -; V: TRBV5-6; J: TRBJ1-1; DNA: TGTGCCAGCAGCTTTCCCCTACAGGGGAACACTGAAGCTTTCTTT; CDR3: CASSFPLQGNTEAFF
D: -; size: -; V: TRBV7-2; J: TRBJ2-7; DNA: TGTGCCAGCAGCGCCGAGCAGGGTTTCGGCTCCGAGCAGTACTTC; CDR3: CASSAEQGFGSEQYF
D: -; size: -; V: TRBV5-6; J: TRBJ1-5; DNA: TGTGCCAGCAGCCTAGGGGTGGGCAATCAGCCCCAGCATTTT; CDR3: CASSLGVGNQPQHF
D: -; size: -; V: TRBV7-3; J: TRBJ2-7; DNA: TGTGCCAGCAGCTTTAAAGCGGGCGGATACGAGCAGTACTTC; CDR3: CASSFKAGGYEQYF
D: -; size: -; V: TRBV28; J: TRBJ2-3; DNA: TGTGCCAGCAGTTCCCCACACGGGGCGGGATTAGGAGATACGCAGTATTTT; CDR3: CASSSPHGAGLGDTQYF
D: TRBD1; size: -; V: TRBV2; J: TRBJ2-1; DNA: TGTGCCAGCAGTGAGACAGGGGATGAGCAGTTCTTC; CDR3: CASSETGDEQFF
D: -; size: -; V: TRBV6-1; J: TRBJ2-2; DNA: TGTGCCAGCAGTGAATTTATATGGGGGGCGAACACCGGGGAGCTGTTTTTT; CDR3: CASSEFIWGANTGELFF
D: TRBD2; size: -; V: TRBV2; J: TRBJ2-4; DNA: TGTGCCAGCAGCCCCGTCGGCGGGAGATCAACCAAAAACATTCAGTACTTC; CDR3: CASSPVGGRSTKNIQYF
D: -; size: -; V: TRBV30; J: TRBJ2-2; DNA: TGTGCCTGGAGTTTCTACGAGGGACAACAGGTCACCGGGGAGCTGTTTTTT; CDR3: CAWSFYEGQQVTGELFF
D: -; size: -; V: TRBV5-1; J: TRBJ2-7; DNA: TGCGCCAGCAGCTTCGGGGGGCCCTACGAGCAGTACTTC; CDR3: CASSFGGPYEQYF
D: TRBD2; size: -; V: TRBV29-1; J: TRBJ2-1; DNA: TGCAGCGCCCAGACTAGCGGTAGTTACAATGAGCAGTTCTTC; CDR3: CSAQTSGSYNEQFF
D: -; size: -; V: TRBV27; J: TRBJ2-7; DNA: TGTGCCAGCAGTTCCGGACTGGACAGCTACGAGCAGTACTTC; CDR3: CASSSGLDSYEQYF
D: TRBD1; size: -; V: TRBV10-3; J: TRBJ2-7; DNA: TGTGCCATCCAGACAGGGGGCTACGAGCAGTACTTC; CDR3: CAIQTGGYEQYF
D: TRBD1; size: -; V: TRBV7-3; J: TRBJ1-2; DNA: TGTGCCAGCAGCAAAGGGACAGGGGATCGGGGCTATGGCTACACCTTC; CDR3: CASSKGTGDRGYGYTF
D: -; size: -; V: TRBV27; J: TRBJ2-1; DNA: TGTGCCAGCAGTTCTCGGCGGAATGAGCAGTTCTTC; CDR3: CASSSRRNEQFF
D: -; size: -; V: TRBV7-9; J: TRBJ2-3; DNA: TGTGCCAGCAGCTTACAGGGGGATACGCAGTATTTT; CDR3: CASSLQGDTQYF
D: -; size: -; V: TRBV28; J: TRBJ1-2; DNA: TGTGCCAGCAGAACAGGGACCTATGGCTACACCTTC; CDR3: CASRTGTYGYTF
D: -; size: -; V: TRBV29-1; J: TRBJ1-1; DNA: TGCAGCGTGGGTCGGACTGCCATGAACACTGAAGCTTTCTTT; CDR3: CSVGRTAMNTEAFF
D: -; size: once; V: TRBV27; J: TRBJ2-1; DNA: TGTGCCAGCAGTTTATCGGGGAGGGGGTCTAGTAATGAGCAGTTCTTC; CDR3: CASSLSGRGSSNEQFF
D: TRBD1; size: -; V: TRBV28; J: TRBJ2-2; DNA: TGTGCCAGCAGGAAGACAGGGGGCACCGGGGAGCTGTTTTTT; CDR3: CASRKTGGTGELFF
D: TRBD1; size: -; V: TRBV6-5; J: TRBJ1-1; DNA: TGTGCCAGCAGGCTCTGGGACAGGGACACTGAAGCTTTCTTT; CDR3: CASRLWDRDTEAFF